This T cell receptor (beta chain) was sequenced in a study of CD8 T cells in Susac syndrome. CDR3 length: 15 amino acids. Germline CDR1 SGHDT, CDR2 YYEEEE. V lost 2 bases to trimming and J lost 9 bases; unmatched junction nucleotides: 10. From blood CD8+ and CD4+ T cells, the TCR beta chain was sequenced. Reverse transcription used about 0.5 to 1 ug RNA and random hexamers. TCR beta CDR3 was amplified by immunoSEQ multiplex PCR. This amplification extended across 54 Vbeta and 13 Jbeta segments. From the immunoSEQ multiplex PCR reads, TCRdb called clonotypes with MiXCR, one entry per CDR3 protein. The sample has about 130,000 distinct CDR3 sequences, 90% to 95% seen once.

The specimen was CD4+ T cells from PBMCs. The rearrangement uses TRBV5-6 and TRBJ2-1; TRBD2 matches 8 bases. The clonotype originates from a human donor in good health. CDR3 loop: CASSFVSGGPGEQFF. The CDR3 nucleotides are TGTGCCAGCAGCTTCGTATCGGGAGGGCCGGGTGAGCAGTTCTTC.